A single T cell receptor beta chain is shown here with its context. V was pared by 5 bases and J by 2 bases, with 10 bases between. The CDR3 runs to 13 residues. This specimen belongs to a study of T cells in Graves' hyperthyroidism and ophthalmopathy. What was amplified from RNA transcripts were TCR beta CDR3 regions. First-round RT-PCR targeting the TCR CDR3 was performed with the HTBI primer set. Using its own MiXCR run on the multiplex PCR reads, TCRdb lists one record per CDR3 protein. The repertoire holds some 580,000 distinct CDR3 sequences, about a sixth seen once, with around 3.3% in the top ten.

This TCR was sampled from a woman aged 40 to 55 with Graves' ophthalmopathy. The sequenced sample was blood. V gene TRBV12-3 or TRBV12-4 combines with J gene TRBJ2-7; D is perhaps TRBD2 (6 bases). CDR3 bases: TGTGCCAGCAGTAATGGAGGGGCCTACGAGCAGTACTTC. Its translation is CASSNGGAYEQYF.